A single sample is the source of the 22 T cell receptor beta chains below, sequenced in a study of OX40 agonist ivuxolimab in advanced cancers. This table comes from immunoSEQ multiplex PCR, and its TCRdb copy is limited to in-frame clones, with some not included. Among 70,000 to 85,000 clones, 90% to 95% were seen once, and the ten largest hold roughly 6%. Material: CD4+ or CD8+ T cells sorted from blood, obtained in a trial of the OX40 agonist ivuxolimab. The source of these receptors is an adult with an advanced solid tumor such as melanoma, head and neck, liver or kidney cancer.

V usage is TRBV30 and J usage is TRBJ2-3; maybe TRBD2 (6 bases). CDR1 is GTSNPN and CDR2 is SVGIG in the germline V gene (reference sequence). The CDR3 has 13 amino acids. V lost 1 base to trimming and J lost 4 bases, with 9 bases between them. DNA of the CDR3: TGTGCCTGGAGTGAGGGCGGGGCAGATACGCAGTATTTT. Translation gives CAWSEGGADTQYF.

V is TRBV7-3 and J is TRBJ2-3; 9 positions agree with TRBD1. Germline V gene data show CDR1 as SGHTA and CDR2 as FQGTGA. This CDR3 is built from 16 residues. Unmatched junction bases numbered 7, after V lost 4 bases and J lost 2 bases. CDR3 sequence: CASSSTGTGPTDTQYF. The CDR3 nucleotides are TGTGCCAGCAGCTCTACCGGGACAGGGCCCACAGATACGCAGTATTTT. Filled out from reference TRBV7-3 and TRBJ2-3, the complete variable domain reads GAGVSQTPSNKVTEKGKYVELRCDPISGHTALYWYRQSLGQGPEFLIYFQGTGAADDSGLPNDRFFAVRPEGSVSTLKIQRTERGDSAVYLCASSSTGTGPTDTQYFGPGTRLTVL.

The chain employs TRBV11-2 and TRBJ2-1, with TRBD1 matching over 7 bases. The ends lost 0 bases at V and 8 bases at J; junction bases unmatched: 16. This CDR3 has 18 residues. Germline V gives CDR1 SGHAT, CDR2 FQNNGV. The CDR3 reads CASSLDYDRGRSLDEQFF. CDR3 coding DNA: TGTGCCAGCAGCTTAGATTACGATAGGGGGCGCTCCCTGGATGAGCAGTTCTTC.

As DNA, the CDR3 is TGTGCCAGCAGTTACGTGGGGGAGGATTACGAGCAGTACTTC. Translating it yields CASSYVGEDYEQYF. This chain connects TRBV6-5 to TRBJ2-7; tentative D call: TRBD2 (6 bases). This CDR3 has 14 residues. V was trimmed by 2 bases and J by 4 bases, leaving 12 bases between them. Germline-derived CDR1 and CDR2 are MNHEY and SVGAGI.

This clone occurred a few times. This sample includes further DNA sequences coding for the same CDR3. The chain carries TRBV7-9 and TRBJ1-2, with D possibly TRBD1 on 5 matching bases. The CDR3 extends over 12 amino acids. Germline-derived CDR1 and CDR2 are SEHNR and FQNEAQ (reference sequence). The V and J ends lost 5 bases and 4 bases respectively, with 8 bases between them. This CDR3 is CASSLGGYGYTF. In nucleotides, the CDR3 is TGTGCCAGCAGCCTCGGGGGCTATGGCTACACCTTC.

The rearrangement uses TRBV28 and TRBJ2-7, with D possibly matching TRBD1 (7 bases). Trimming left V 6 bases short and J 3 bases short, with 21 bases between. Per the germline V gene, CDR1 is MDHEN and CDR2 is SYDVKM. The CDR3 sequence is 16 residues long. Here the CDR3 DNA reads TGTGCCAGCAGCCTGGAGGGGGCCCGGGGTTTCTACGAGCAGTACTTC. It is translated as CASSLEGARGFYEQYF. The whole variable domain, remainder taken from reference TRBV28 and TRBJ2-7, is DVKVTQSSRYLVKRTGEKVFLECVQDMDHENMFWYRQDPGLGLRLIYFSYDVKMKEKGDIPEGYSVSREKKERFSLILESASTNQTSMYLCASSLEGARGFYEQYFGPGTRLTVT.

CDR3 region: CASSGGPPTYNEQFF. CDR3 DNA: TGTGCCAGCAGCGGGGGACCTCCGACCTACAATGAGCAGTTCTTC. V gene TRBV9 combines with J gene TRBJ2-1; D assignment may be TRBD1 or TRBD2 (5 bases each). The CDR3 runs 15 residues. Trimming removed 3 bases from V and 2 bases from J, with 12 bases in between. Germline CDR1 SGDLS, CDR2 YYNGEE.

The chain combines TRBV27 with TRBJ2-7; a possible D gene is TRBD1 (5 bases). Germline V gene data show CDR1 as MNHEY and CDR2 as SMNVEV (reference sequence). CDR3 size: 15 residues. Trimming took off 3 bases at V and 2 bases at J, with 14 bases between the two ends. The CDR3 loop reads CASSLVPRATYEQYF. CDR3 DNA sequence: TGTGCCAGCAGTTTGGTTCCCAGGGCCACCTACGAGCAGTACTTC.

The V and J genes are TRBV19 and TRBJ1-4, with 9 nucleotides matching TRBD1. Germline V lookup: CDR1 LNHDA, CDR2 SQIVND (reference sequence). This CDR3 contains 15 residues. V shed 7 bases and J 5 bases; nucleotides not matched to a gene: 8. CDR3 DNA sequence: TGTGCCAGTACGGTCGCCGGGACAGGGAATGAAAAACTGTTTTTT. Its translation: CASTVAGTGNEKLFF. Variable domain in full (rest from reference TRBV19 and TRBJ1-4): DGGITQSPKYLFRKEGQNVTLSCEQNLNHDAMYWYRQDPGQGLRLIYYSQIVNDFQKGDIAEGYSVSREKKESFPLTVTSAQKNPTAFYLCASTVAGTGNEKLFFGSGTQLSVL.

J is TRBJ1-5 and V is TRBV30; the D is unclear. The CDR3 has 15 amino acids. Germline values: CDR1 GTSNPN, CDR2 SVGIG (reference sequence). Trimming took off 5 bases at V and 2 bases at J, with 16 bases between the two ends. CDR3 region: CAWSTGSGGNQPQHF. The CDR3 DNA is TGTGCCTGGTCGACCGGTAGCGGGGGCAATCAGCCCCAGCATTTT.

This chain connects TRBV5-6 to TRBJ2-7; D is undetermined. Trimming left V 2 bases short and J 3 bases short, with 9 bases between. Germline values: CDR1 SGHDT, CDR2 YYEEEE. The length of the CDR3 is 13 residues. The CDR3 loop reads CASSFQPHYEQYF. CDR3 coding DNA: TGTGCCAGCAGCTTCCAGCCCCACTACGAGCAGTACTTC.

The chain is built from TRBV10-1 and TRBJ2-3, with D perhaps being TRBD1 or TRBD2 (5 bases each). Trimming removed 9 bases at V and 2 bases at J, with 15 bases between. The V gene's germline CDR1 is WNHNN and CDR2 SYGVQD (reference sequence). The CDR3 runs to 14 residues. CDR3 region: CASSLRGYTDTQYF. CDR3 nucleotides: TGCGCCAGTTCCTTACGGGGCTACACAGATACGCAGTATTTT.

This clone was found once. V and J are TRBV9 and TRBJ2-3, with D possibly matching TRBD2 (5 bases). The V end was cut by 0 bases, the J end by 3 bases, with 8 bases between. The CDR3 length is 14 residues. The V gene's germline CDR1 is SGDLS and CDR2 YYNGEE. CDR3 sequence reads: CASSVGWETDTQYF. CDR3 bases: TGTGCCAGCAGCGTAGGCTGGGAGACAGATACGCAGTATTTT.

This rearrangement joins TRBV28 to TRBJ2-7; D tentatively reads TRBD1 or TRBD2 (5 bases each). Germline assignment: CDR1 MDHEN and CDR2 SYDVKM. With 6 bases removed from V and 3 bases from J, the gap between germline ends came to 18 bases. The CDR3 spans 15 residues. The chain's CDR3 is CASSQRGTVLYEQYF. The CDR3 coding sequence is TGTGCCAGCAGCCAGAGGGGAACAGTTCTCTACGAGCAGTACTTC.

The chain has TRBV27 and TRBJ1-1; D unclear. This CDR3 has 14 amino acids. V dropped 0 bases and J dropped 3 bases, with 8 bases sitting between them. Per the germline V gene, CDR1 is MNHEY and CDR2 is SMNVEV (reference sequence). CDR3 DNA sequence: TGTGCCAGCAGTTTATCCGGGCGGGACACTGAAGCTTTCTTT. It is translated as CASSLSGRDTEAFF.

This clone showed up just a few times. CDR3 residues: CASSLGAGNQPQHF. CDR3 bases: TGTGCCAGCAGCCTCGGGGCAGGGAATCAGCCCCAGCATTTT. This rearrangement joins TRBV5-6 to TRBJ1-5; D perhaps matches TRBD1 (5 bases). The CDR3 totals 14 residues. The V gene lost 4 bases and the J gene lost 4 bases, with 12 bases spanning the gap. Looked up from germline, CDR1 is SGHDT and CDR2 is YYEEEE.

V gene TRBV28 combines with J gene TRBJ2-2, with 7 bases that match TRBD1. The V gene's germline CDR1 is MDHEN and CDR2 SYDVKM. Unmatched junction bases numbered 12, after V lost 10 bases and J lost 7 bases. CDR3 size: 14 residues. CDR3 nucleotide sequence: TGTGCCACCACCTACAGGGGCTATCACGGGGAGCTGTTTTTT. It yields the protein CATTYRGYHGELFF.

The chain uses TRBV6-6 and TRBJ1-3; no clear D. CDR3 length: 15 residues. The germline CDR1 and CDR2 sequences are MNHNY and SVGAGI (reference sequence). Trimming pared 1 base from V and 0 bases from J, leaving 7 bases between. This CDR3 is CASSYYGYSGNTIYF. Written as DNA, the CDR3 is TGTGCCAGCAGTTACTACGGATACTCTGGAAACACCATATATTTT.

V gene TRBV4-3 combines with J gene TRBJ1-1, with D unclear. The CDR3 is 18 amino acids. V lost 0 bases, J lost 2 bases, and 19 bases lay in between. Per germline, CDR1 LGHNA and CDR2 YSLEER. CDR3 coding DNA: TGCGCCAGCAGCCAAGATCCTATCGCCGTGCTGGGCAACACTGAAGCTTTCTTT. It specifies CASSQDPIAVLGNTEAFF.

Here the CDR3 DNA reads TGTGCCAGCAGTTTCGCTAGCGGCGGCTACGAGCAGTACTTC. It is translated as CASSFASGGYEQYF. J is TRBJ2-7 and V is TRBV27; 7 bases line up with TRBD2. Per the germline V gene, CDR1 is MNHEY and CDR2 is SMNVEV (reference sequence). The CDR3 is 14 amino acids. The V and J ends lost 3 bases and 3 bases, in that order; junction bases with no gene match: 5.

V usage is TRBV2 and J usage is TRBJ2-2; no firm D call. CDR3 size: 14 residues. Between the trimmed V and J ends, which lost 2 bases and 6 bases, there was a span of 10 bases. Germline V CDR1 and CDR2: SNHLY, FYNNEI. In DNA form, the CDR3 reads TGTGCCAGCAGTGAAAGCGTGGGGTCCGGGGAGCTGTTTTTT. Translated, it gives CASSESVGSGELFF.

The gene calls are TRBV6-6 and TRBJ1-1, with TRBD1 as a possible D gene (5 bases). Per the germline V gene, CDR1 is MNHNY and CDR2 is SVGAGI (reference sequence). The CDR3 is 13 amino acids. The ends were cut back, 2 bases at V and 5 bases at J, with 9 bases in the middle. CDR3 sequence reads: CASSYEEGTEAFF. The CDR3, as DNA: TGTGCCAGCAGTTACGAGGAGGGGACTGAAGCTTTCTTT.